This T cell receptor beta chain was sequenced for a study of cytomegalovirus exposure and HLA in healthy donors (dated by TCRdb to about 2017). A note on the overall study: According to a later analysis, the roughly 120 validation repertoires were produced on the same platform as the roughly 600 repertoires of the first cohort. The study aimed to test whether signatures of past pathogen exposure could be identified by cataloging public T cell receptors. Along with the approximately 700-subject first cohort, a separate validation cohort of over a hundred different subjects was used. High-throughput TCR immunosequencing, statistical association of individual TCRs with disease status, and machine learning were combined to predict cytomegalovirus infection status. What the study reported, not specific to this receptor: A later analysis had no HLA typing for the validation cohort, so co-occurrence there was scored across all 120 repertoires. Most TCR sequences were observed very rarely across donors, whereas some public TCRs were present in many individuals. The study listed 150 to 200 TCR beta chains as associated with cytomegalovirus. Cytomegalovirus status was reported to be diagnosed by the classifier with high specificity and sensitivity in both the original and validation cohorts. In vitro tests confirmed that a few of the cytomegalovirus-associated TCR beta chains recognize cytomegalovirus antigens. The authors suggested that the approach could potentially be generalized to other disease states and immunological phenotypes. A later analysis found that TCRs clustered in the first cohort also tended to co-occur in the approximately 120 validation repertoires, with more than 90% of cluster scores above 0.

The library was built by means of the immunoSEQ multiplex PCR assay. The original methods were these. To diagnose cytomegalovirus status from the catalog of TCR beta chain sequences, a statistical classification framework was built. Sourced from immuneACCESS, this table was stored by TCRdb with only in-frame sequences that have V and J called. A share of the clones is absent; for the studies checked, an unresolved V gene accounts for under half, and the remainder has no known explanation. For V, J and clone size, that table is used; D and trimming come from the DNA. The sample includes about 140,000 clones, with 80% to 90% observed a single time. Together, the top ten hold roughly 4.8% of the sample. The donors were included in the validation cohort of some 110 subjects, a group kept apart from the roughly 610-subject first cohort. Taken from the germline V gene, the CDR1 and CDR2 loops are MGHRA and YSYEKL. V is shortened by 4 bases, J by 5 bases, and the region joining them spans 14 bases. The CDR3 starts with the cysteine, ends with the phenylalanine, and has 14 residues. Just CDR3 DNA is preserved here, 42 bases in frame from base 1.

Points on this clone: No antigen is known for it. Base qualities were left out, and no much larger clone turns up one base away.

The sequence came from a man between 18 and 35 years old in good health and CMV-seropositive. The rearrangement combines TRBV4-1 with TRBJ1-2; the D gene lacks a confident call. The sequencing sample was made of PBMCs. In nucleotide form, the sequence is TGCGCCAGCAGCCTGGGAGGGAATCAGTATGGCTACACCTTC. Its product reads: CASSLGGNQYGYTF.